The rows below give T cell receptor beta chains drawn from one sample of a study of blood T cell repertoires in COVID-19. This table comes from immunoSEQ multiplex PCR, and its TCRdb copy is limited to in-frame clones, with some not included. The sample holds 150,000 to 200,000 clones, roughly 87% seen once. The material sequenced was peripheral blood. The receptors originated from a woman between 70 and 85 years old with acute or convalescent COVID-19. Each CDR3 is given with its conserved first and last residue. The order of the fields is clone size, J gene, V gene, D gene, CDR3 length, CDR3 DNA, CDR3 protein. The D gene is left open where the match is weak. Expanded clones get a size class; other rows say once, few or many, or leave the size out.

few,TRBJ2-3,TRBV7-3,-,14,TGTGCCAGCACCCTCGCTCCGGGGGCAGATACGCAGTATTTT,CASTLAPGADTQYF
-,TRBJ1-2,TRBV7-8,-,13,TGTGCCAGCAGCTTAGGACAAAGCTATGGCTACACCTTC,CASSLGQSYGYTF
-,TRBJ2-3,TRBV21-1,-,16,TGTGCCAGCAGCCCGGCGATAGCGGGAGTGGTAGATACGCAGTATTTT,CASSPAIAGVVDTQYF
-,TRBJ2-1,TRBV11-3,TRBD2,15,TGTGCCAGCAGCTTAGTTAGCGGGCCCTACAATGAGCAGTTCTTC,CASSLVSGPYNEQFF
-,TRBJ2-2,TRBV7-9,-,15,TGTGCCAGCAGCTTCGCAGGGGGAGGCACCGGGGAGCTGTTTTTT,CASSFAGGGTGELFF
-,TRBJ1-2,TRBV5-1,-,16,TGCGCCAGCAGCTTGGTATCCGTGGGGCAGAACTATGGCTACACCTTC,CASSLVSVGQNYGYTF
-,TRBJ1-2,TRBV6-1,TRBD1,14,TGTGCCAGCAGTGAGGGCAGGGGGCCCTATGGCTACACCTTC,CASSEGRGPYGYTF
-,TRBJ2-1,TRBV3-1/TRBV3-2,TRBD1,17,TGTGCCAGCAGCCTCCACGGGACAGGGAAAGTCCACAATGAGCAGTTCTTC,CASSLHGTGKVHNEQFF
-,TRBJ2-5,TRBV6-2/TRBV6-3,TRBD2,15,TGTGCCAGCAGTTCCTGGACTAGCGGACAAGAGACCCAGTACTTC,CASSSWTSGQETQYF
-,TRBJ1-1,TRBV28,TRBD1,14,TGTGCCAGCAGTTTACCCGACAGGGAAGGTGACGCTTTCTTT,CASSLPDREGDAFF
few,TRBJ1-4,TRBV5-1,-,14,TGCGCCACCAAACGGGTGGGTGGGAATGAAAAACTGTTTTTT,CATKRVGGNEKLFF
once,TRBJ2-7,TRBV2,TRBD2,15,TGTGCCGTGAGGGCACTAGCGGGGATTTTCTACGAGCAGTACTTC,CAVRALAGIFYEQYF
-,TRBJ1-5,TRBV5-6,TRBD1,15,TGTGCCAGCAGCTTTGGCGGGACAGATAATCAGCCCCAGCATTTT,CASSFGGTDNQPQHF
-,TRBJ2-1,TRBV28,-,14,TGTGCCAGCGCAGGGATTTCCTCCTACAATGAGCAGTTCTTC,CASAGISSYNEQFF
few,TRBJ1-6,TRBV6-2/TRBV6-3,TRBD1,14,TGTGCCAGCAGTTTCACAGGGGGAAGGTCACCCCTCCACTTT,CASSFTGGRSPLHF
few,TRBJ1-6,TRBV6-2/TRBV6-3,TRBD1,18,TGTGCCAGCAGTCCAACCGGGACAGCGAAGTCCTATAATTCACCCCTCCACTTT,CASSPTGTAKSYNSPLHF
-,TRBJ2-4,TRBV6-2/TRBV6-3,-,13,TGTGCCAGCAGTCCCGAGGAGCGTCTGGCTCAGTACTTC,CASSPEERLAQYF
-,TRBJ1-5,TRBV27,-,15,TGTGCCAGCAGTTTGTGGGGCGGTCTAGATCAGCCCCAGCATTTT,CASSLWGGLDQPQHF
-,TRBJ1-5,TRBV21-1,-,19,TGTGCCAGCAGCCTCACGGGACAGGGGGCGCATAGAGGCAATCAGCCCCAGCATTTT,CASSLTGQGAHRGNQPQHF
-,TRBJ1-2,TRBV18,TRBD1,14,TGTGCCAGCTCACCCGAGGGACAGGGTTTTGGCTACACCTTC,CASSPEGQGFGYTF
-,TRBJ2-1,TRBV12-3/TRBV12-4,TRBD2,13,TGTGCCAGCAGCTTAGCGGGGGGGCATGAGCAGTTCTTC,CASSLAGGHEQFF
few,TRBJ1-3,TRBV30,-,13,TGTGCCTCAGGGAAGGGCTCTGGAAACACCATATATTTT,CASGKGSGNTIYF
-,TRBJ1-2,TRBV5-4,-,13,TGTGCCAGCAGTCTCGCAGGGGTTAATGGCTACACCTTC,CASSLAGVNGYTF
few,TRBJ2-1,TRBV5-1,TRBD2,14,TGCGCCAGCAGCTCGACGGGGGGGCATGTTGAGCAGTTCTTC,CASSSTGGHVEQFF
-,TRBJ1-6,TRBV2,TRBD1,13,TGTGCCAGGGCGGGACAGGGGAATTCACCCCTCCACTTT,CARAGQGNSPLHF
few,TRBJ1-1,TRBV30,TRBD1,15,TGTGCCTGGGACCATTGGGACAGGAAACATAGCGGAGCTTTCTTT,CAWDHWDRKHSGAFF
-,TRBJ1-1,TRBV5-6,-,14,TGTGCCAGCAGCTTTGACAGAGCAGGCACTGAAGCTTTCTTT,CASSFDRAGTEAFF
-,TRBJ2-1,TRBV6-2/TRBV6-3,-,14,TGTGCCAGCAGTTACTTCGACAGGTACAATGAGCAGTTCTTC,CASSYFDRYNEQFF
-,TRBJ2-7,TRBV11-2,TRBD2,13,TGTGCCAGCAGCCCAACGGGGGGGGGCGAGCAGTACTTC,CASSPTGGGEQYF
-,TRBJ2-1,TRBV2,-,13,TGTGCCAGCACGGACTCCCGGGGGAATGAGCAGTTCTTC,CASTDSRGNEQFF
-,TRBJ1-4,TRBV2,-,14,TGTGCCAGCAGTTCCTTCGGGGGGAATGAAAAACTGTTTTTT,CASSSFGGNEKLFF
-,TRBJ1-5,TRBV6-2/TRBV6-3,-,14,TGTGCCAGCAGTGGAATCTTGGACGGGGGACCCCAGCATTTT,CASSGILDGGPQHF
-,TRBJ2-1,TRBV3-1/TRBV3-2,TRBD2,16,TGTGCCAGCAGCCAAGTTAGCGGGAGTCTCAACAATGAGCAGTTCTTC,CASSQVSGSLNNEQFF
-,TRBJ1-3,TRBV5-6,TRBD1,13,TGTGCCAGCAGTCAGGGGGCGATCAACACCATATATTTT,CASSQGAINTIYF
-,TRBJ1-5,TRBV30,TRBD1,13,TGTGCCTGGGACAGGGGGCCGGAACAGCCCCAGCATTTT,CAWDRGPEQPQHF
-,TRBJ1-6,TRBV19,TRBD1,17,TGTGCCAGTAGTGCCGGGACAGGGACCTCCTATAATTCACCCCTCCACTTT,CASSAGTGTSYNSPLHF
-,TRBJ2-7,TRBV30,-,14,TGTGCCGGGAAAAGGCGACACCAATCCTACGAGCAGTACTTC,CAGKRRHQSYEQYF
-,TRBJ1-4,TRBV20-1,-,11,TGCAGTGCTGGCCTCAATGAAAAACTGTTTTTT,CSAGLNEKLFF
-,TRBJ2-3,TRBV11-2,-,17,TGTGCCAGCAGCTTAGTCCTCGGGACATTTAGCACAGATACGCAGTATTTT,CASSLVLGTFSTDTQYF
once,TRBJ1-3,TRBV6-5,-,15,TGTGCCAGCAGCCAAGACAGGTTCTCTGGAAACACCATATATTTT,CASSQDRFSGNTIYF
-,TRBJ2-3,TRBV11-2,TRBD2,13,TGTGCCAGCAGCTTCGACAGCGGGACTACGCAGTATTTT,CASSFDSGTTQYF
-,TRBJ1-5,TRBV28,TRBD1,14,TGTGCCAGCAACACGGGACAGCACAATCAGCCCCAGCATTTT,CASNTGQHNQPQHF
-,TRBJ2-1,TRBV7-8,-,13,TGTGCCAGCAGCTTAACAGGGACGGGGGAGCAGTTCTTC,CASSLTGTGEQFF
-,TRBJ1-2,TRBV5-8,TRBD1,14,TGTGCCAGCAGCTTCGGACAGGAAGGCTATGGCTACACCTTC,CASSFGQEGYGYTF
-,TRBJ1-3,TRBV19,TRBD1,15,TGTGCCAGTAGTATTGACAGGGATTCTGGAAACACCATATATTTT,CASSIDRDSGNTIYF
-,TRBJ2-1,TRBV19,-,17,TGTGCCAGTAGTATAGACCGTAGGGAGAGCTCCTACAATGAGCAGTTCTTC,CASSIDRRESSYNEQFF
-,TRBJ1-5,TRBV7-9,TRBD1,16,TGTGCCAGCAGCTTAGGGACAGGGACCCTCAATCAGCCCCAGCATTTT,CASSLGTGTLNQPQHF
-,TRBJ2-1,TRBV9,-,12,TGTGCCAGCAGCGTAGTCGGGGGTGAGCAGTTCTTC,CASSVVGGEQFF
once,TRBJ2-3,TRBV19,-,16,TGTGCCAGTAGGCGCAACAGGTTATCTAGCACAGATACGCAGTATTTT,CASRRNRLSSTDTQYF
-,TRBJ2-1,TRBV28,TRBD2,15,TGTGCCAGCACCCCCACTAGCGGGGGTCTCAATGAGCAGTTCTTC,CASTPTSGGLNEQFF
-,TRBJ1-6,TRBV27,-,15,TGTGCCAGCAGTTTAGAGGGACTCCCGCGGTCACCCCTCCACTTT,CASSLEGLPRSPLHF